One T cell receptor (beta chain) is described in this entry. The sample is drawn from a study of blood T cell repertoires in COVID-19. Overall study context: Sources were T cells, B-cell-depleted T cells, or PBMCs; the material itself was cDNA or gDNA.

Libraries were prepared by immunoSEQ multiplex PCR; TCRdb keeps only in-frame clonotypes and omits some of them. Of 200,000 or so clones listed, about 78% are singletons. With 4 bases clipped from V and 0 bases from J, the junction kept 10 bases outside the gene matches. CDR3 length equals 19 residues. The germline V gene has CDR1 SGHRS and CDR2 YFSETQ. This TCR derives from a woman in her seventies with acute or convalescent COVID-19. What was sequenced was peripheral blood. V gene TRBV5-1 combines with J gene TRBJ2-6; TRBD1 aligns across 10 bases. The CDR3 here is CASSTETGGLGSGANVLTF. The CDR3 coding sequence is TGCGCCAGCAGCACCGAGACAGGGGGCTTGGGCTCTGGGGCCAACGTCCTGACTTTC.